These 3 T cell receptor beta chains originate from one sample sequenced in a study of a mutant IDH1 vaccine in newly diagnosed glioma. Indicated time point: baseline, week 1 (first vaccination visit). Treatment reported: pre-vaccination baseline after standard-of-care therapy. Clones were read by immunoSEQ multiplex PCR, and TCRdb kept only the in-frame ones, dropping some. The data contain 85,000 to 100,000 clones, just under 80% of them singletons. The specimen was PBMCs, collected from a glioma patient treated with radiotherapy, temozolomide or both. These receptors were obtained from a man in his forties with glioma.

The chain combines TRBV18 with TRBJ1-5, with unresolved D. The CDR3 loop spans 17 amino acids. CDR1 is KGHSH and CDR2 is LQKENI in the germline V gene. Trimming removed 3 bases at V and 0 bases at J, with 15 bases between. DNA for the CDR3: TGTGCCAGCTCACCCCCATTGGGGAGGGATAGCAATCAGCCCCAGCATTTT. Protein product: CASSPPLGRDSNQPQHF.

The chain couples TRBV5-6 to TRBJ1-2; 7 nucleotides line up with TRBD1. Germline lookup yields CDR1 SGHDT and CDR2 YYEEEE. The CDR3 is 15 amino acids. With 1 base clipped from V and 1 base from J, the junction kept 4 bases outside the gene matches. The CDR3 coding sequence is TGTGCCAGCAGCTTGACAGGGGTCAATAACTATGGCTACACCTTC. Translation gives CASSLTGVNNYGYTF.

V and J are TRBV5-6 and TRBJ2-5; D is undetermined. This CDR3 has 13 amino acids. V lost 0 bases and J lost 2, with 5 bases in between. Germline loops: CDR1 SGHDT, CDR2 YYEEEE. CDR3 sequence (DNA): TGTGCCAGCAGCTTGGGCAGGCAAGAGACCCAGTACTTC. This gives the protein CASSLGRQETQYF.